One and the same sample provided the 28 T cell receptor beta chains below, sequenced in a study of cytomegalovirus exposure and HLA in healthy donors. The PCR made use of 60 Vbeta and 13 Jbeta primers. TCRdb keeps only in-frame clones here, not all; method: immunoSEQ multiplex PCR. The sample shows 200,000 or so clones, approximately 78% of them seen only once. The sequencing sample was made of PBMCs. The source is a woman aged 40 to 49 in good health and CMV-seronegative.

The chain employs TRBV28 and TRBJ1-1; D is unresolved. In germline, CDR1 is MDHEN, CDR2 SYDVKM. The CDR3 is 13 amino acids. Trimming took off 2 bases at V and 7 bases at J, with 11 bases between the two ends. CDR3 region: CASSLRNTNEAFF. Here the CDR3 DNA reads TGTGCCAGCAGTTTACGAAACACGAATGAAGCTTTCTTT. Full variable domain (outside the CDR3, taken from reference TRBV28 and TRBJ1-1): DVKVTQSSRYLVKRTGEKVFLECVQDMDHENMFWYRQDPGLGLRLIYFSYDVKMKEKGDIPEGYSVSREKKERFSLILESASTNQTSMYLCASSLRNTNEAFFGQGTRLTVV.

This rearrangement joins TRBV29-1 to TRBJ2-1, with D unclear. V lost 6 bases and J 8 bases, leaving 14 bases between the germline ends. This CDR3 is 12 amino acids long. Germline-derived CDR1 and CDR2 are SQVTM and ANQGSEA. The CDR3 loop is CSVHFDWDEQFF. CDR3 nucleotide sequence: TGCAGCGTCCACTTTGACTGGGATGAGCAGTTCTTC.

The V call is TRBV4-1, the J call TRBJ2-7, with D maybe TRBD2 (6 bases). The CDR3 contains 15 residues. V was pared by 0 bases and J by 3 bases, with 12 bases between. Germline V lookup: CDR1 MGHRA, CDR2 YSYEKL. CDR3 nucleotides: TGCGCCAGCAGCCAAGAGCTAGCGCCCTACTACGAGCAGTACTTC. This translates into CASSQELAPYYEQYF.

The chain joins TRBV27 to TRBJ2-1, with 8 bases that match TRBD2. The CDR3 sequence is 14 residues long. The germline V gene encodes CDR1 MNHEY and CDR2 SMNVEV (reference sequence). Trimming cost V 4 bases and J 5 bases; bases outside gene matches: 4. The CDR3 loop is CASSYGGRHNEQFF. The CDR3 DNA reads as TGTGCCAGCAGTTACGGCGGGAGGCACAATGAGCAGTTCTTC.

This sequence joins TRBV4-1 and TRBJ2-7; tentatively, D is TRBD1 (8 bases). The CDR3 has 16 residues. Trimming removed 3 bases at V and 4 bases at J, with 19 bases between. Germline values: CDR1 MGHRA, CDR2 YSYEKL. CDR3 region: CASSHIQGARGYEQYF. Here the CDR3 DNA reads TGCGCCAGCAGCCACATTCAGGGGGCGCGGGGGTACGAGCAGTACTTC.

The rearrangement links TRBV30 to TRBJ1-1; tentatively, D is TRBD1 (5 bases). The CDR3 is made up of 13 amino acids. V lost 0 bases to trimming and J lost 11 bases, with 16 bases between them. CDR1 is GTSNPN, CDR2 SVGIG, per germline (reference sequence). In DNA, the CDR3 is TGTGCCTGGAGTGTACAAGGGGCGAATAGGGCTTTCTTT. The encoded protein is CAWSVQGANRAFF.

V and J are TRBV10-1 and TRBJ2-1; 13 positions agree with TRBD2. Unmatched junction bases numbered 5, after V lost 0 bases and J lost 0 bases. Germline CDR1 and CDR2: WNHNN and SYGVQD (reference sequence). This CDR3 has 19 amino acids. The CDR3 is CASSESKLAGGSSYNEQFF. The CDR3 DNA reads TGCGCCAGCAGTGAGTCGAAACTAGCGGGAGGGAGCTCCTACAATGAGCAGTTCTTC.

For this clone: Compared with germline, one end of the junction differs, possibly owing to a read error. CDR3 DNA sequence: TGTGCCAGCAGCCAAGAAGGGCTAGCGGGAGATGCGCAGTATTTT. Its translation: CASSQEGLAGDAQYF. The genes are TRBV4-2 and TRBJ2-3; 10 positions match TRBD2. Looked up from germline, CDR1 is LGHNA and CDR2 is YNFKEQ. The CDR3 loop spans 15 amino acids.

As DNA, the CDR3 is TGTGCCAGCAGCCCCGGGACAGGGGGAAATCGGCGTCAGCCCCAGCATTTT. It is translated as CASSPGTGGNRRQPQHF. The rearrangement joins TRBV5-5 to TRBJ1-5; 11 nucleotides align to TRBD1. The germline CDR1 and CDR2 sequences are SGHKS and YYEKEE (reference sequence). J lost 6 bases, V lost 4 bases, and 12 bases had no gene match. The CDR3 extends over 17 amino acids.

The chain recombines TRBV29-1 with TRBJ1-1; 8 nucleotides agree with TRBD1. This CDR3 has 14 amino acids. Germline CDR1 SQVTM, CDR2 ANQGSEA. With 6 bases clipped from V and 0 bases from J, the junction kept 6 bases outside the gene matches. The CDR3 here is CSVRTGQLNTEAFF. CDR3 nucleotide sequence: TGCAGCGTCCGGACAGGGCAGTTGAACACTGAAGCTTTCTTT.

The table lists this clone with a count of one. CDR3 protein: CASRPRMGQDTEAFF. In nucleotides, the CDR3 is TGTGCCAGTAGACCTAGGATGGGGCAGGACACTGAAGCTTTCTTT. This chain connects TRBV19 to TRBJ1-1, with D perhaps matching TRBD1 (5 bases). The CDR3 loop spans 15 amino acids. With 6 bases removed from V and 3 bases from J, the gap between germline ends came to 17 bases. Germline V gives CDR1 LNHDA, CDR2 SQIVND (reference sequence).

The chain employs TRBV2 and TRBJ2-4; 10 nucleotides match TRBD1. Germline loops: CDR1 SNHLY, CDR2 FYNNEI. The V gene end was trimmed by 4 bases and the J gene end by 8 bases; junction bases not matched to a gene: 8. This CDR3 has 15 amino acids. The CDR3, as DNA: TGTGCCAGCAGTGGGGGGACAGGGGCGGGGGACATTCAGTACTTC. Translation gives CASSGGTGAGDIQYF. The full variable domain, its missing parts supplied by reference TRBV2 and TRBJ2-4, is EPEVTQTPSHQVTQMGQEVILRCVPISNHLYFYWYRQILGQKVEFLVSFYNNEISEKSEIFDDQFSVERPDGSNFTLKIRSTKLEDSAMYFCASSGGTGAGDIQYFGAGTRLSVL.

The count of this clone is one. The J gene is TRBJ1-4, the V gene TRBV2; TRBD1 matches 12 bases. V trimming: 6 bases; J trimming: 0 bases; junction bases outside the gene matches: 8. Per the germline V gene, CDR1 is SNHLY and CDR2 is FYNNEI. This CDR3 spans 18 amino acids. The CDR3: CASRVGTGGAPTNEKLFF. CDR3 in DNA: TGTGCCAGCAGGGTTGGGACAGGGGGCGCCCCAACTAATGAAAAACTGTTTTTT.

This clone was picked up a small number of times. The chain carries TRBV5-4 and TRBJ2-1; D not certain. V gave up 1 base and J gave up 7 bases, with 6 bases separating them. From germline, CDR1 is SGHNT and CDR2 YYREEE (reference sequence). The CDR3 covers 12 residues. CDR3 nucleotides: TGTGCCAGCAGCTTGTGGCGGAATGAGCAGTTCTTC. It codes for CASSLWRNEQFF. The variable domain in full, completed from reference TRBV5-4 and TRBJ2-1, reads ETGVTQSPTHLIKTRGQQVTLRCSSQSGHNTVSWYQQALGQGPQFIFQYYREEENGRGNFPPRFSGLQFPNYSSELNVNALELDDSALYLCASSLWRNEQFFGPGTRLTVL.

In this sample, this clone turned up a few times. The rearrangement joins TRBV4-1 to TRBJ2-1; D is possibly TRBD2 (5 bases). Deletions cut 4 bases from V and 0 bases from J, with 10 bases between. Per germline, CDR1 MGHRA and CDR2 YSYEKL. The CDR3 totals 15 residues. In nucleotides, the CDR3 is TGCGCCAGCAGCCGCAGCGGAAGCTCCTACAATGAGCAGTTCTTC. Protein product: CASSRSGSSYNEQFF.

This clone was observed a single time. CDR3 sequence reads: CASSIVTGAYNEQFF. The CDR3, as DNA: TGTGCCAGTAGTATCGTGACGGGAGCCTACAATGAGCAGTTCTTC. The chain uses TRBV19 and TRBJ2-1; maybe TRBD2 (6 bases). This CDR3 region has 15 residues. Germline V gives CDR1 LNHDA, CDR2 SQIVND (reference sequence). With 3 bases removed from V and 2 bases from J, the gap between germline ends came to 11 bases.

The DNA of the CDR3 is TGTGCCAGCAGCTTATTTGTAGCGGGCCTCACCGGGGAGCTGTTTTTT. Protein: CASSLFVAGLTGELFF. V is TRBV7-9 and J is TRBJ2-2; 7 nucleotides line up with TRBD2. The CDR3 spans 16 residues. Germline values: CDR1 SEHNR, CDR2 FQNEAQ (reference sequence). Trimming at V came to 2 bases and at J to 4 bases, leaving 7 bases not matched to a gene.

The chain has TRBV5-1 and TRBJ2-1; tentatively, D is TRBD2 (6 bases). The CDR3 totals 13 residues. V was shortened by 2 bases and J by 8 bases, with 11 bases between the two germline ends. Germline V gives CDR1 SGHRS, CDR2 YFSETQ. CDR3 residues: CASSFGGVDEQFF. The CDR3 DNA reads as TGCGCCAGCAGCTTCGGAGGGGTAGATGAGCAGTTCTTC.

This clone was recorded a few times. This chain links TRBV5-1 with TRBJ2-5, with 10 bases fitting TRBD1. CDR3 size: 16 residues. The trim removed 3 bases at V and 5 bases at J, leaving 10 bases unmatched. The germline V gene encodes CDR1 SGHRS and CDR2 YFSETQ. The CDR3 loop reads CASSSKRTGGGETQYF. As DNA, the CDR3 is TGCGCCAGCAGCTCTAAAAGGACAGGGGGTGGGGAGACCCAGTACTTC.

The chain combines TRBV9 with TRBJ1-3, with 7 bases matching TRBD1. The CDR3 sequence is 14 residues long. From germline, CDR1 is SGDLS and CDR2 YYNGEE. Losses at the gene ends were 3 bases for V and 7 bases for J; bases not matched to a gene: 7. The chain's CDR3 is CASSETGDGNTIYF. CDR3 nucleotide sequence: TGTGCCAGCAGCGAAACAGGGGATGGGAACACCATATATTTT.

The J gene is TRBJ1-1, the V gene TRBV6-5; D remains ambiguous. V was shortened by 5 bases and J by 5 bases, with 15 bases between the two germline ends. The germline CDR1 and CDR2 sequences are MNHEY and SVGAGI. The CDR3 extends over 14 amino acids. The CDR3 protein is CASSPRDLGTEAFF. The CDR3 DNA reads TGTGCCAGCAGTCCGAGGGATTTGGGGACTGAAGCTTTCTTT.

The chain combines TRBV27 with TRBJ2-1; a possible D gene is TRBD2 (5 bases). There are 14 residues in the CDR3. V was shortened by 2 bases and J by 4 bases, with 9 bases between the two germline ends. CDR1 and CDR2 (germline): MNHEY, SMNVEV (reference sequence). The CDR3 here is CASSLGGLYNEQFF. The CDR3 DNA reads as TGTGCCAGCAGTTTAGGCGGGTTATACAATGAGCAGTTCTTC.

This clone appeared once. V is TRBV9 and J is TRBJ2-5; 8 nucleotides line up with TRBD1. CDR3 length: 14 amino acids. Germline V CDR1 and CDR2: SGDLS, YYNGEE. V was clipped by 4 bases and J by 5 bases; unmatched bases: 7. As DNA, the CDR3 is TGTGCCAGCAGCTACAGGGGGACCAAGGAGACCCAGTACTTC. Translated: CASSYRGTKETQYF.

CDR3 region: CASSRYEQYF. The CDR3 region has the DNA TGTGCCAGCAGTCGTTACGAGCAGTACTTC. The rearrangement joins TRBV28 to TRBJ2-7; D is unresolved. CDR3 length: 10 residues. Per germline, CDR1 MDHEN and CDR2 SYDVKM. Trimming cost V 5 bases and J 4 bases, with 3 bases left between them.

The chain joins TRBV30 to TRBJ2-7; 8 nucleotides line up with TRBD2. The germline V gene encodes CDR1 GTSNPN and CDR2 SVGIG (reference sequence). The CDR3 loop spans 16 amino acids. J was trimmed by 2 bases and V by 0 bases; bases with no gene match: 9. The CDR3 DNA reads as TGTGCCTGGAGTGTAGGGCCAGCGGGAGCGGCCTACGAGCAGTACTTC. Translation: CAWSVGPAGAAYEQYF. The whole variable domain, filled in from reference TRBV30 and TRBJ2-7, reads SQTIHQWPATLVQPVGSPLSLECTVEGTSNPNLYWYRQAAGRGLQLLFYSVGIGQISSEVPQNLSASRPQDRQFILSSKKLLLSDSGFYLCAWSVGPAGAAYEQYFGPGTRLTVT.

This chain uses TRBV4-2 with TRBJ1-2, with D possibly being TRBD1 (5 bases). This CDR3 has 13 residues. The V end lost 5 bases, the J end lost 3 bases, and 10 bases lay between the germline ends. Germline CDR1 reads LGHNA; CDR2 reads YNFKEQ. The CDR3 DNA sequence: TGTGCCAGCAGCGGCAGGGTTGACTATGGCTACACCTTC. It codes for CASSGRVDYGYTF.

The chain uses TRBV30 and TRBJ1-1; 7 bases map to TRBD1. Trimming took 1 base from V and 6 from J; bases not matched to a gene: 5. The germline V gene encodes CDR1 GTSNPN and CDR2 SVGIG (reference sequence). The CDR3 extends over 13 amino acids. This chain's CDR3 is CAWSGGGMAEAFF. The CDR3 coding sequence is TGTGCCTGGAGTGGAGGGGGCATGGCTGAAGCTTTCTTT.

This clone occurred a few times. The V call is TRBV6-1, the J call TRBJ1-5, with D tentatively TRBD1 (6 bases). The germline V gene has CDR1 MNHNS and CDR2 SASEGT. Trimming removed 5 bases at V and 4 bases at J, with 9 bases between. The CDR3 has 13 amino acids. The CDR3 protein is CASSFQGNQPQHF. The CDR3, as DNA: TGTGCCAGCAGTTTCCAGGGGAATCAGCCCCAGCATTTT.